This T cell receptor (beta chain) emerged from a study of shared clonotypes between healthy human individuals. Study summary: The composition of the donors was a couple of women and a few men aged 18 to 49. Broader study findings: Despite large depth, sorted-subset datasets appeared incompletely sequenced. Donors were few, which limited the genetic and exposure-history diversity represented.

An approximately 200 ng quantity of DNA, about 30,000 T cell genomes, went into the sorted-subset replicate PCRs. Repertoires were generated with immunoSEQ multiplex PCR, while TCRdb's copy carries only in-frame clones and drops some. This sample carries about 700,000 clones, about 92% of them seen once, and the ten largest clones take 24%. Germline-derived CDR1 and CDR2 are MNHNY and SVGAGI (reference sequence). With 5 bases removed from V and 6 bases from J, the gap between germline ends came to 8 bases. This CDR3 is built from 11 residues. Positively selected for CCR7, the CD45RO-negative cells used as naive CD8 cells excluded terminally differentiated effector memory CD45RA+ cells. As to this clone: The antigen remains unidentified.

The origin of this receptor is a man in his thirties or forties in good health. This chain uses TRBV6-6 with TRBJ2-7; D is uncertain. Sequenced material: naive CD8+ T cells sorted from blood. CDR3 nucleotide sequence: TGTGCCAGCAGTATTTCCCGCGAGCAGTACTTC. This codes for CASSISREQYF.